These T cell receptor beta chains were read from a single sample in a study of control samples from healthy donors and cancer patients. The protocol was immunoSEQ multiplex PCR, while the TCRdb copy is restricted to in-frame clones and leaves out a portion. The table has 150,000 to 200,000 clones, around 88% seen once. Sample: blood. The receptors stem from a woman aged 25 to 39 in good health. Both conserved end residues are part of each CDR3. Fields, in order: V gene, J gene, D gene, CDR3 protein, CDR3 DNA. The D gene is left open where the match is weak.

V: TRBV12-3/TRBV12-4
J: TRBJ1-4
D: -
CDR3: CASSSGGEKLFF
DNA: TGTGCCAGCAGTTCCGGCGGTGAAAAACTGTTTTTT

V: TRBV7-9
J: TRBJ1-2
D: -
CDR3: CASSNPGTGPNYGYTF
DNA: TGTGCCAGCAGCAACCCCGGGACGGGACCCAATTATGGCTACACCTTC

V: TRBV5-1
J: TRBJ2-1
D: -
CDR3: CASSMGHNEQFF
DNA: TGCGCCAGCAGCATGGGACACAATGAGCAGTTCTTC

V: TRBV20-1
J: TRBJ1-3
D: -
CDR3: CSAKRGNTIYF
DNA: TGCAGTGCTAAACGGGGAAACACCATATATTTT

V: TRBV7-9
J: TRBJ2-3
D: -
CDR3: CASSLVAISTDTQYF
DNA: TGTGCCAGCAGCTTAGTAGCAATAAGCACAGATACGCAGTATTTT

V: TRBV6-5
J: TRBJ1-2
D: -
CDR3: CAIADGPYGYTF
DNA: TGTGCCATCGCGGACGGGCCCTATGGCTACACCTTC

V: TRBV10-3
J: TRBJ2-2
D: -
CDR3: CAISVRARTGELFF
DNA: TGTGCCATCAGTGTCCGGGCGCGGACCGGGGAGCTGTTTTTT

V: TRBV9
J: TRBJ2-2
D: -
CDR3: CASSVGGAANTGELFF
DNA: TGTGCCAGCAGCGTAGGGGGAGCCGCGAACACCGGGGAGCTGTTTTTT

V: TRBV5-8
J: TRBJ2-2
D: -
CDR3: CASSAGQSDTGELFF
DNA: TGTGCCAGCAGCGCCGGACAGTCGGACACCGGGGAGCTGTTTTTT

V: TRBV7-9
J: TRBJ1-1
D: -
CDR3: CASRSQTQNTEAFF
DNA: TGTGCCAGCAGATCGCAAACCCAAAACACTGAAGCTTTCTTT